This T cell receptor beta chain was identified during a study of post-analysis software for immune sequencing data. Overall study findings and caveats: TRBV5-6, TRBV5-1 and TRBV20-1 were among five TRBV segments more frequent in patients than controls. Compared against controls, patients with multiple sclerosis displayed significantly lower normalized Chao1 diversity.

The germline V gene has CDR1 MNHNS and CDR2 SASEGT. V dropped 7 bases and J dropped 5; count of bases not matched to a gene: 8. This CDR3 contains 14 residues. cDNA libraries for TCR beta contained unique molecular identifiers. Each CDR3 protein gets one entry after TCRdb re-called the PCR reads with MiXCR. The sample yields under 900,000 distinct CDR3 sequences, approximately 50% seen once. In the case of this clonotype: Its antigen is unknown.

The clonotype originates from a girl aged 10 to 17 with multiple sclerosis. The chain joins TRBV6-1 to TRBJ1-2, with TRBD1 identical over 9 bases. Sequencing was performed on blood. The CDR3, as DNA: TGTGCCAGCATCAGGGGACAGGGTACTTATGGCTACACCTTC. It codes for CASIRGQGTYGYTF.